These 24 T cell receptor beta chains originate from one sample sequenced in a study of early T cells in non-severe SARS-CoV-2 infection. TCRdb reprocessed the 5' RACE reads via MiXCR and lists one record per CDR3 protein. Of 60,000 or so distinct CDR3 sequences detected, under 9% appear once; the ten largest clones hold 3.9%. The material sequenced was whole blood, taken at baseline. Source of these receptors: an adult who was a healthcare worker with PCR-confirmed SARS-CoV-2 infection or an uninfected control (not recorded which).

The chain employs TRBV20-1 and TRBJ1-1; D is ambiguous. From germline, CDR1 is DFQATT and CDR2 SNEGSKA (reference sequence). V was pared by 6 bases and J by 8 bases, with 10 bases between. The CDR3 has 10 amino acids. CDR3 sequence: CSAPWREAFF. The DNA of the CDR3 is TGCAGTGCCCCCTGGCGGGAAGCTTTCTTT.

This clonotype has a handful of counts. This chain uses TRBV29-1 with TRBJ1-1, with 9 bases matching TRBD1. This CDR3 comprises 15 residues. The ends lost 3 bases at V and 4 bases at J; junction bases unmatched: 9. CDR1 and CDR2 from the germline V gene are SQVTM and ANQGSEA. This CDR3 reads CSVDRTGDGSTEAFF. The CDR3 DNA sequence: TGCAGCGTTGACCGGACAGGGGACGGGAGCACTGAAGCTTTCTTT.

The chain uses TRBV7-9 and TRBJ1-1, with D unclear. V was shortened by 4 bases and J by 4 bases, with 4 bases between the two germline ends. CDR3 length: 11 amino acids. The germline V gene has CDR1 SEHNR and CDR2 FQNEAQ (reference sequence). The CDR3 here is CASSSPTEAFF. Written as DNA, the CDR3 is TGTGCCAGCAGCTCACCCACTGAAGCTTTCTTT.

V usage is TRBV6-1 and J usage is TRBJ2-1; D may be TRBD2 (5 bases). V was trimmed by 5 bases and J by 9 bases, leaving 14 bases between them. This CDR3 region has 13 residues. Germline-derived CDR1 and CDR2 are MNHNS and SASEGT. CDR3 protein: CASSTRGYGEQFF. The CDR3, as DNA: TGTGCCAGCAGTACTCGGGGATATGGTGAGCAGTTCTTC.

A word on this clonotype: One end of the junction is discordant with germline, which a read error may explain. The chain couples TRBV11-3 to TRBJ2-5; possible D gene TRBD2, 6 bases. Germline V lookup: CDR1 SGHNT, CDR2 YENEEA. The CDR3 length is 13 residues. The CDR3 loop is CASSRRGGESQYF. Written as DNA, the CDR3 is TGTGCCAGCAGCCGCCGGGGAGGAGAGTCCCAGTACTTC.

This chain links TRBV9 with TRBJ1-2; no clear D. The V and J ends lost 3 bases and 1 base respectively, with 10 bases between them. Germline lookup yields CDR1 SGDLS and CDR2 YYNGEE. The length of the CDR3 is 14 residues. The CDR3 DNA reads TGTGCCAGCAGCGAGTTCAAGGGTAACTATGGCTACACCTTC. The encoded protein is CASSEFKGNYGYTF.

This clonotype was seen a few times. This chain joins TRBV27 and TRBJ1-2; a possible D gene is TRBD1 (5 bases). Trimming removed 2 bases from V and 5 bases from J, with 15 bases in between. The CDR3 is 15 amino acids. Germline V lookup: CDR1 MNHEY, CDR2 SMNVEV (reference sequence). In DNA form, the CDR3 reads TGTGCCAGCAGTTTACGGGGAGGGGCCGGATATGGCTACACCTTC. Its translation: CASSLRGGAGYGYTF.

This clonotype was seen many times. The chain combines TRBV3-1 with TRBJ2-7; D not resolved. V lost 4 bases and J 6 bases, leaving 22 bases between the germline ends. The CDR3 contains 16 residues. Germline V gene lookup returns CDR1 LGHDT and CDR2 YNNKEL (reference sequence). This CDR3 reads CASSRETFLRPGEQYF. DNA of the CDR3: TGTGCCAGCAGCCGAGAGACATTTTTGAGGCCGGGCGAGCAGTACTTC.

The chain links TRBV29-1 to TRBJ2-3, with D maybe TRBD1 (6 bases). This CDR3 is built from 12 residues. CDR1 and CDR2 (germline): SQVTM, ANQGSEA. Trimming stripped 7 bases from V and 6 bases from J, with 14 bases between. CDR3 loop: CSETGQTDTQYF. The DNA of the CDR3 is TGCAGCGAAACAGGGCAAACGGATACGCAGTATTTT.

The chain uses TRBV20-1 and TRBJ2-3; TRBD2 matches 13 bases. Trimming removed 3 bases from V and 4 bases from J; junction bases left unmatched: 13. The CDR3 loop spans 18 amino acids. CDR1 is DFQATT and CDR2 is SNEGSKA in the germline V gene (reference sequence). The CDR3 spells CSARNGLAGANHPDTQYF. The CDR3 nucleotides are TGCAGTGCTAGGAATGGACTAGCGGGGGCAAATCATCCAGATACGCAGTATTTT.

The CDR3 spells CASSGLTEAFF. The CDR3 bases are TGTGCCAGTTCAGGGTTAACTGAAGCTTTCTTT. This sequence joins TRBV25-1 and TRBJ1-1, with D possibly TRBD1 on 5 matching bases. Germline lookup yields CDR1 MGHDK and CDR2 SYGVNS. The V and J ends lost 9 bases and 5 bases respectively, with 10 bases between them. The CDR3 consists of 11 residues.

The table lists this clonotype with many counts. The rearrangement joins TRBV27 to TRBJ2-1, with D hard to call. This CDR3 has 15 amino acids. Germline assignment: CDR1 MNHEY and CDR2 SMNVEV (reference sequence). The ends were cut back, 10 bases at V and 3 bases at J, with 19 bases in the middle. In DNA form, the CDR3 reads TGTGCCAACACCATTCCGCAAGTGTGCTACAATGAGCAGTTCTTC. Its protein is CANTIPQVCYNEQFF.

Only one count was recorded for this clonotype. This sequence joins TRBV7-2 and TRBJ2-3; the D gene is possibly TRBD2 (5 bases). Trimming took 5 bases from V and 2 from J, leaving 11 bases between them. CDR1 is SGHTA and CDR2 is FQGNSA in the germline V gene. The CDR3 is 14 amino acids. CDR3 sequence reads: CASSPSGTTDTQYF. CDR3 in DNA: TGTGCCAGCAGCCCCAGCGGAACCACAGATACGCAGTATTTT.

The V and J genes are TRBV20-1 and TRBJ2-5; the match to TRBD2 covers 14 bases. This CDR3 spans 16 amino acids. The V segment lost 1 base and the J segment 5 bases; nucleotides outside the gene matches: 6. CDR1 is DFQATT, CDR2 SNEGSKA, per germline (reference sequence). CDR3 nucleotide sequence: TGCAGTGCTAGAGGTTCAGGACTAGCGGGAGGCGAGACCCAGTACTTC. This codes for CSARGSGLAGGETQYF.

In this sample, this clonotype turned up many times. The CDR3 DNA sequence: TGTGCCAGCAGCCGACCGGGACAGGGAACCTACGAGCAGTACTTC. Protein sequence: CASSRPGQGTYEQYF. The V call is TRBV28, the J call TRBJ2-7; TRBD1 matches 9 bases. CDR1 and CDR2 (germline): MDHEN, SYDVKM. The length of the CDR3 is 15 residues. V was clipped by 6 bases and J by 2 bases; unmatched bases: 8.

With regard to this clonotype: A much larger clone lies one base from this, so it may be a read error. The chain is built from TRBV13 and TRBJ2-2, with D hard to call. The V gene's germline CDR1 is PRHDT and CDR2 FYEKMQ (reference sequence). The CDR3 consists of 12 residues. The chain's CDR3 is CASGLVGGELFF. CDR3 nucleotides: TGTGCCAGCGGCTTAGTCGGTGGGGAGCTGTTTTTT.

This clonotype was counted between two and nine times. The CDR3 DNA follows: TGTGCCAGTCGAAACAGGGGGACCGGGGAGCTGTTTTTT. This sequence encodes CASRNRGTGELFF. The chain couples TRBV19 to TRBJ2-2; 8 nucleotides align to TRBD1. In germline, CDR1 is LNHDA, CDR2 SQIVND (reference sequence). The ends lost 8 bases at V and 5 bases at J; junction bases unmatched: 4. The CDR3 has 13 amino acids.

This clonotype was detected a few times. The V and J genes are TRBV27 and TRBJ1-3, with D uncertain. The V end was cut by 3 bases, the J end by 0 bases, with 3 bases between. Germline loops: CDR1 MNHEY, CDR2 SMNVEV (reference sequence). This CDR3 is built from 13 residues. The CDR3 is CASSFASGNTIYF. The DNA of the CDR3 is TGTGCCAGCAGTTTCGCCTCTGGAAACACCATATATTTT.

This clonotype was counted ten times or more. V gene TRBV5-1 combines with J gene TRBJ2-1; TRBD2 agrees at 12 bases. V was clipped by 3 bases and J by 7 bases; unmatched bases: 5. Germline lookup yields CDR1 SGHRS and CDR2 YFSETQ. The CDR3 consists of 15 residues. CDR3 sequence (DNA): TGCGCCAGCAGCTCCGGACTAGCGGGAAGGAATGAGCAGTTCTTC. Its translation is CASSSGLAGRNEQFF. Full variable domain (outside the CDR3, taken from reference TRBV5-1 and TRBJ2-1): KAGVTQTPRYLIKTRGQQVTLSCSPISGHRSVSWYQQTPGQGLQFLFEYFSETQRNKGNFPGRFSGRQFSNSRSEMNVSTLELGDSALYLCASSSGLAGRNEQFFGPGTRLTVL.

This clonotype was seen a handful of times. V is TRBV29-1 and J is TRBJ2-5; 10 bases are shared with TRBD2. After removal of 5 bases from V and 1 base from J, the junction contained 10 bases not matched to a gene. This CDR3 spans 16 amino acids. Germline CDR1 reads SQVTM; CDR2 reads ANQGSEA. The CDR3 DNA follows: TGCAGCGTTCGGTTTGTAGCGGGAGGCCCCCAAGAGACCCAGTACTTC. Its translation: CSVRFVAGGPQETQYF.

By share, this clonotype ranks as medium-sized (0.01 to 0.1%). V gene TRBV12-5 combines with J gene TRBJ2-1; D is unresolved. Germline loops: CDR1 LGHNT, CDR2 FRNRAP. V lost 6 bases to trimming and J lost 0 bases, with 9 bases between them. The CDR3 consists of 14 residues. This CDR3 is CASGQASSYNEQFF. The CDR3 DNA follows: TGTGCTAGTGGCCAAGCGAGCTCCTACAATGAGCAGTTCTTC.

This clonotype occurred many times. The chain links TRBV6-5 to TRBJ2-5, with 7 bases that match TRBD1. The CDR3 sequence is 13 residues long. Germline CDR1 MNHEY, CDR2 SVGAGI. With 6 bases clipped from V and 3 bases from J, the junction kept 4 bases outside the gene matches. CDR3 sequence reads: CASSPTGKETQYF. CDR3 sequence (DNA): TGTGCCAGCAGCCCGACAGGGAAAGAGACCCAGTACTTC.

The chain joins TRBV18 to TRBJ1-4; TRBD1 matches 7 bases. The CDR3 has 15 residues. J was trimmed by 5 bases and V by 3 bases; bases with no gene match: 6. The germline V gene encodes CDR1 KGHSH and CDR2 LQKENI. This chain's CDR3 is CASSPRQGLNEKLFF. DNA for the CDR3: TGTGCCAGCTCACCTCGACAGGGACTCAATGAAAAACTGTTTTTT.

In this sample, this clonotype turned up a few times. This sequence joins TRBV5-1 and TRBJ2-1; D is unresolved. Germline V gene data show CDR1 as SGHRS and CDR2 as YFSETQ. The CDR3 runs to 14 residues. Trimming stripped 4 bases from V and 5 bases from J, with 13 bases between. The CDR3: CASSQPDWNNEQFF. CDR3 nucleotide sequence: TGCGCCAGCAGCCAACCAGACTGGAACAATGAGCAGTTCTTC.